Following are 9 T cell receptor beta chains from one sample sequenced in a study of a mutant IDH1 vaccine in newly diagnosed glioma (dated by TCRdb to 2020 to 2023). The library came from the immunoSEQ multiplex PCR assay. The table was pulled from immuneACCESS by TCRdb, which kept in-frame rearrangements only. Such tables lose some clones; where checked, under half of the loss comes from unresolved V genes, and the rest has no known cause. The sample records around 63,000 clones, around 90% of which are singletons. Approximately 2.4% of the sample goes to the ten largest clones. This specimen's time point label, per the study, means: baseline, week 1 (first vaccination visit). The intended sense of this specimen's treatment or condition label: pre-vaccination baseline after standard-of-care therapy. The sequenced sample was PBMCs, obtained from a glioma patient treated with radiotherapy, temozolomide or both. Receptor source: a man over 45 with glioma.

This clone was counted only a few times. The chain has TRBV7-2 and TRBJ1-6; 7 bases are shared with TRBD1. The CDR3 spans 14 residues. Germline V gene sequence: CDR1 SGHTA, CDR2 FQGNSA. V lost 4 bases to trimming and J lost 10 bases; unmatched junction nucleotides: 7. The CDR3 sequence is CASSSTGKRSPLHF. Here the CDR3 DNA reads TGTGCCAGCAGCTCGACAGGGAAGAGGTCACCCCTCCACTTT.

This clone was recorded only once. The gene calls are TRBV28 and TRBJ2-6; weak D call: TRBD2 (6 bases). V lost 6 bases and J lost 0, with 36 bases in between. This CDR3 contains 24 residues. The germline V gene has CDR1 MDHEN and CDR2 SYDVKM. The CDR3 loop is CASSPLPGGRFREVLGSGANVLTF. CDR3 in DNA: TGTGCCAGCAGCCCCTTGCCAGGCGGTCGGTTCAGGGAGGTCCTGGGCTCTGGGGCCAACGTCCTGACTTTC.

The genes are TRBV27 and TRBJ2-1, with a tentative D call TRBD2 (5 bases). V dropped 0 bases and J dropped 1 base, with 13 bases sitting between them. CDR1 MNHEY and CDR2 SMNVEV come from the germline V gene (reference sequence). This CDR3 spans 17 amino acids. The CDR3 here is CASSLSRARGSYNEQFF. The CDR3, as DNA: TGTGCCAGCAGTTTATCGCGGGCCCGAGGGTCCTACAATGAGCAGTTCTTC.

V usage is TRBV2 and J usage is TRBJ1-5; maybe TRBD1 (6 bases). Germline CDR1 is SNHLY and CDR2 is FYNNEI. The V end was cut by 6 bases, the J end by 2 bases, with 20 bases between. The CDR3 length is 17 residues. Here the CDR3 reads CASRHSGAGGRNQPQHF. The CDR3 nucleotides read TGTGCCAGCAGGCACTCGGGGGCGGGAGGGCGCAATCAGCCCCAGCATTTT.

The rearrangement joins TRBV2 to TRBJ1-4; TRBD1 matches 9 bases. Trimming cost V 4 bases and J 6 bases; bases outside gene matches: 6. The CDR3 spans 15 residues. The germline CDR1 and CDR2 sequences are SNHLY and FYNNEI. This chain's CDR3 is CASSGAGTGYEKLFF. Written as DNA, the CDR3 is TGTGCCAGCAGTGGGGCCGGGACAGGGTATGAAAAACTGTTTTTT.

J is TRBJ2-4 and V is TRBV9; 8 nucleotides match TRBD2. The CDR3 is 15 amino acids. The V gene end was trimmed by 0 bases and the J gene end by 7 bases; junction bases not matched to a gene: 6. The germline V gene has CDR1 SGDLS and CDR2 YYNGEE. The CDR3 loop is CASSVGERESNIQYF. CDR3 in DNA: TGTGCCAGCAGCGTAGGGGAGCGGGAGAGTAACATTCAGTACTTC.

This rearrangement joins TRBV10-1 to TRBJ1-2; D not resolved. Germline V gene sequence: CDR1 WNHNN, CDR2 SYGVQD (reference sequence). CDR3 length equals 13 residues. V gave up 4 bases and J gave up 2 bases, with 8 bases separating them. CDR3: CASSAGRNYGYTF. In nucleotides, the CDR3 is TGCGCCAGCAGTGCTGGCAGAAACTATGGCTACACCTTC.

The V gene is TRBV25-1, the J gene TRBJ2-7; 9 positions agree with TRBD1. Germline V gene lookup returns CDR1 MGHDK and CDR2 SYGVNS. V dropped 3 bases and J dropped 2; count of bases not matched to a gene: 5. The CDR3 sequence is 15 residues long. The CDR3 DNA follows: TGTGCCAGCAGTGATTTGGACAGGGGAACCTACGAGCAGTACTTC. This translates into CASSDLDRGTYEQYF.

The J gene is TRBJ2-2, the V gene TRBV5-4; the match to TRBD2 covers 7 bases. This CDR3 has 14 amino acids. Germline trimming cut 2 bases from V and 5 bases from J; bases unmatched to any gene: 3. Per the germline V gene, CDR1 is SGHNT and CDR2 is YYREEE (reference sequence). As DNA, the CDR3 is TGTGCCAGCAGCTTCAGGGAGGGTACCGGGGAGCTGTTTTTT. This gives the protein CASSFREGTGELFF.